This TCR beta chain was identified during a study of regulatory T cells in long-lasting Graves disease. In building TCR beta libraries, iRepertoire HTBI primers were used together with Arm-PCR of CDR3 regions. TCRdb fed the multiplex PCR reads into MiXCR, producing one record per CDR3 protein. Here the sample spans about 660,000 distinct CDR3 sequences, 25% to 35% being singletons. As to time point: persistent/refractory GD, antithyroid drugs over 5 years with positive TRAb. The TCR library was made from RNA extracted from PBMCs. The germline V gene has CDR1 WSHSY and CDR2 SAAADI. V lost 4 bases, J lost 3 bases, and 7 bases lay in between. This CDR3 has 13 residues.

This rearrangement joins TRBV10-2 to TRBJ2-4; D gene uncertain. This sequence was found in a female donor with Graves disease. The starting material was peripheral blood mononuclear cells (PBMCs), obtained when the disease was refractory, from a patient treated with antithyroid drugs. CDR3 region: CASSAASKNIQYF. The CDR3 nucleotides read TGCGCCAGCAGTGCTGCCAGCAAAAACATTCAGTACTTC.